Each of the 18 T cell receptor beta chains below was sequenced from the same sample in a study of blood T cells in healthy people across ages (dated by TCRdb to the mid-2010s). The method was 5' RACE. For sequencing, an Illumina HiSeq 2500 was employed. A second PCR of about 7 to 12 cycles was run with a J-beta primer mix and a sample-barcoded 5' primer. TCRdb ran its own pipeline on the public reads, namely fastp trimming at Q25 and MiXCR clone calling, and kept in-frame beta chains. Entries are consolidated by CDR3 protein sequence, retaining the most common genes and DNA. The table for this sample lists 1.2 million to 1.5 million distinct CDR3 sequences; roughly 59% of them were counted only once. The ten top clones hold 5% to 7% of the sample. The sample comprised blood. The receptors were sampled from a man between 18 and 35 years old in good health.

The sample holds a few counts of this clonotype. The genes are TRBV20-1 and TRBJ2-3; 9 nucleotides line up with TRBD1. The length of the CDR3 is 18 residues. Germline CDR1 is DFQATT and CDR2 is SNEGSKA (reference sequence). V dropped 2 bases and J dropped 1; count of bases not matched to a gene: 13. CDR3 sequence: CSARLTGGGTGRTDTQYF. The CDR3 DNA is TGCAGTGCTAGACTCACAGGGGGCGGGACCGGGCGCACAGATACGCAGTATTTT.

This chain uses TRBV29-1 with TRBJ1-5; D possibly corresponds to TRBD1 (5 bases). V lost 6 bases to trimming and J lost 3 bases, with 9 bases between them. The CDR3 has 12 amino acids. In germline, CDR1 is SQVTM, CDR2 ANQGSEA. The CDR3 loop reads CSVGQDNQPQHF. DNA for the CDR3: TGCAGCGTAGGACAAGACAATCAGCCCCAGCATTTT.

The V and J genes are TRBV30 and TRBJ1-1; D not certain. The CDR3 loop spans 12 amino acids. Trimming stripped 4 bases from V and 1 base from J, with 7 bases between. Germline V gene sequence: CDR1 GTSNPN, CDR2 SVGIG (reference sequence). The CDR3 DNA reads TGTGCCTGGAACGAAGGGAACACTGAAGCTTTCTTT. Its translation: CAWNEGNTEAFF.

The chain joins TRBV4-2 to TRBJ1-2, with TRBD1 as a possible D gene (6 bases). CDR3 length equals 15 residues. V lost 0 bases and J lost 3, with 11 bases in between. In germline, CDR1 is LGHNA, CDR2 YNFKEQ. The CDR3 spells CASSQDGTTDYGYTF. CDR3 nucleotide sequence: TGTGCCAGCAGCCAAGATGGGACAACGGACTATGGCTACACCTTC.

Only a few counts were recorded for this clonotype. This chain connects TRBV4-2 to TRBJ1-2; D may be TRBD1 (6 bases). Per germline, CDR1 LGHNA and CDR2 YNFKEQ. This CDR3 region has 15 residues. V lost 3 bases to trimming and J lost 3 bases, with 14 bases between them. The CDR3 DNA follows: TGTGCCAGCAGCCAGGTACAGGGTCCTGACTATGGCTACACCTTC. Protein sequence: CASSQVQGPDYGYTF.

The chain has TRBV9 and TRBJ2-1; no firm D call. The ends were cut back, 2 bases at V and 6 bases at J, with 15 bases in the middle. The CDR3 runs 15 residues. Germline-derived CDR1 and CDR2 are SGDLS and YYNGEE. CDR3 nucleotides: TGTGCCAGCAGCGTCAGGCAGTTTAATGCCAATGAGCAGTTCTTC. This gives the protein CASSVRQFNANEQFF.

In its sample, this clonotype was seen a few times. The chain links TRBV27 to TRBJ1-2; D uncertain. V shed 1 base and J shed 2 bases, with 5 bases lying between them. CDR1 and CDR2 (germline): MNHEY, SMNVEV (reference sequence). The CDR3 is 13 amino acids. The CDR3 bases are TGTGCCAGCAGTTTATTTGGCAACTATGGCTACACCTTC. Translating gives CASSLFGNYGYTF.

The genes are TRBV7-9 and TRBJ2-3, with D maybe TRBD1 (5 bases). V lost 5 bases, J lost 3 bases, and 12 bases lay in between. CDR3 length equals 14 residues. CDR1 is SEHNR, CDR2 FQNEAQ, per germline (reference sequence). The DNA of the CDR3 is TGTGCCAGCAGCGCGACAGTAACTACAGATACGCAGTATTTT. It specifies CASSATVTTDTQYF.

This clonotype has a handful of counts. This chain links TRBV25-1 with TRBJ2-5; the D gene could be TRBD1 or TRBD2 (6 bases each). Germline loops: CDR1 MGHDK, CDR2 SYGVNS. V lost 3 bases and J lost 1, with 15 bases in between. This CDR3 comprises 16 residues. The CDR3 region has the DNA TGTGCCAGCAGTGATGGGATAGGGGGGATCCAAGAGACCCAGTACTTC. Protein sequence: CASSDGIGGIQETQYF.

The J gene is TRBJ2-5, the V gene TRBV20-1; TRBD1 or TRBD2 may be the D gene (5 bases each). The J call may not be correct, given that the DNA end is closer to TRBJ2-7. CDR1 and CDR2 (germline): DFQATT, SNEGSKA (reference sequence). This CDR3 is 13 amino acids long. The CDR3 region has the DNA TGCAGTGCGAGGTCGGGACGGAGCTACGAGCAGTACTTC. Its protein is CSARSGRSYEQYF.

V usage is TRBV12-3 or TRBV12-4 and J usage is TRBJ2-1, with no clear D. The CDR3 contains 11 residues. Trimming took 5 bases from V and 13 from J, leaving 12 bases between them. CDR3 in DNA: TGTGCCAGCAGTCCTCAAGAGACCCAGTTCTTC. Protein product: CASSPQETQFF.

The chain has TRBV10-2 and TRBJ2-7, with 9 bases that match TRBD2. With 1 base clipped from V and 4 bases from J, the junction kept 8 bases outside the gene matches. This CDR3 is built from 16 residues. Germline V CDR1 and CDR2: WSHSY, SAAADI. In DNA, the CDR3 is TGCGCCAGCAGTGAGTTGGCGGGGGGGACACGATACGAGCAGTACTTC. This gives the protein CASSELAGGTRYEQYF.

This rearrangement joins TRBV10-3 to TRBJ2-7, with 9 bases identical to TRBD2. The J call is in doubt because the DNA end fits TRBJ2-5 better. Per the germline V gene, CDR1 is ENHRY and CDR2 is SYGVKD. This CDR3 has 11 residues. The CDR3 reads CAIGTSETQYF. The CDR3 bases are TGTGCCATCGGGACTAGCGAGACCCAGTACTTC.

This clonotype was detected ten times or more. This rearrangement joins TRBV20-1 to TRBJ2-7; D possibly corresponds to TRBD1 (5 bases). The V end lost 6 bases, the J end lost 3 bases, and 15 bases lay between the germline ends. CDR3 length: 13 amino acids. The germline gives CDR1 DFQATT, CDR2 SNEGSKA (reference sequence). CDR3 in DNA: TGCAGTGCCAACTCCCCAGGGCGCTACGAGCAGTACTTC. Its protein product is CSANSPGRYEQYF.

This chain links TRBV5-5 with TRBJ2-5; a possible D gene is TRBD1 (6 bases). TRBJ2-7 explains the end of the DNA better; the J call may be wrong. Germline CDR1 and CDR2: SGHKS and YYEKEE (reference sequence). The length of the CDR3 is 15 residues. CDR3 DNA sequence: TGTGCCAGCAGCCGCACGGGACACCCAGAGTACGAGCAGTACTTC. It translates to CASSRTGHPEYEQYF.

In the case of this clonotype: At one boundary the junction diverges from the germline segment, which might be a read error. The DNA for the CDR3 is TGTACCAGCAGCTCGGGACAGTCCTACGAGCAGTACTTC. Its protein is CTSSSGQSYEQYF. The chain joins TRBV13 to TRBJ2-7; 7 nucleotides match TRBD1. The CDR3 totals 13 residues. Germline lookup yields CDR1 PRHDT and CDR2 FYEKMQ (reference sequence).

This clonotype was counted once. The chain joins TRBV19 to TRBJ1-1; D ambiguous. Germline V gene data show CDR1 as LNHDA and CDR2 as SQIVND (reference sequence). V was trimmed by 3 bases and J by 1 base, leaving 9 bases between them. The CDR3 spans 14 residues. The CDR3: CASSIGPANTEAFF. CDR3 sequence (DNA): TGTGCCAGTAGTATCGGTCCGGCGAACACTGAAGCTTTCTTT.

The chain combines TRBV4-2 with TRBJ1-2; D not resolved. This CDR3 is 13 amino acids long. CDR1 and CDR2 from the germline V gene are LGHNA and YNFKEQ. V lost 7 bases and J lost 0, with 9 bases in between. The CDR3 region is CASTNEANYGYTF. In DNA form, the CDR3 reads TGTGCCAGCACGAACGAGGCTAACTATGGCTACACCTTC.